This TCR beta chain was recorded in a study of T-cell reconstitution after alpha-beta-depleted transplantation in children. This clonotype was counted many times. A TCRbeta library incorporating unique molecular identifiers was prepared. TCRdb reanalysed the PCR reads using MiXCR and keeps one entry per CDR3 protein. Among around 380,000 distinct CDR3 sequences listed, approximately 11% were seen once. From germline, CDR1 is DFQATT and CDR2 SNEGSKA (reference sequence). The ends lost 2 bases at V and 7 bases at J; junction bases unmatched: 7. CDR3 length equals 14 residues. The chain uses TRBV20-1 and TRBJ2-1; 8 bases line up with TRBD1. The TCR originated in a human donor who donated a stem cell graft to a child with acute myeloid leukemia. The specimen comprised PBMCs from the stem cell graft donor, sampled from the stem cell graft. CDR3 sequence: CSARQGAAWNEQFF. Here the CDR3 DNA reads TGCAGTGCTAGACAGGGGGCCGCGTGGAATGAGCAGTTCTTC.